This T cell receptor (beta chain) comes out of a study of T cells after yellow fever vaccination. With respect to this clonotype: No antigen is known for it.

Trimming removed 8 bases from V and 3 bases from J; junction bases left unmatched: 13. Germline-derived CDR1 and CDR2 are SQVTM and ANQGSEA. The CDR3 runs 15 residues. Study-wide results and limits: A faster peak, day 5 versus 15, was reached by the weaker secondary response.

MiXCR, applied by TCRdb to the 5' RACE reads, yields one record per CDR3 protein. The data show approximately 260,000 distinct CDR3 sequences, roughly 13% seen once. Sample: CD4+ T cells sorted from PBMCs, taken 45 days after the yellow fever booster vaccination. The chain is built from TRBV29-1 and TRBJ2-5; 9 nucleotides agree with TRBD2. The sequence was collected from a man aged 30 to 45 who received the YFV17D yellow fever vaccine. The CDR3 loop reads CSFTIGAGGKETQYF. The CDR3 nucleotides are TGCAGCTTTACCATCGGGGCGGGAGGGAAAGAGACCCAGTACTTC.